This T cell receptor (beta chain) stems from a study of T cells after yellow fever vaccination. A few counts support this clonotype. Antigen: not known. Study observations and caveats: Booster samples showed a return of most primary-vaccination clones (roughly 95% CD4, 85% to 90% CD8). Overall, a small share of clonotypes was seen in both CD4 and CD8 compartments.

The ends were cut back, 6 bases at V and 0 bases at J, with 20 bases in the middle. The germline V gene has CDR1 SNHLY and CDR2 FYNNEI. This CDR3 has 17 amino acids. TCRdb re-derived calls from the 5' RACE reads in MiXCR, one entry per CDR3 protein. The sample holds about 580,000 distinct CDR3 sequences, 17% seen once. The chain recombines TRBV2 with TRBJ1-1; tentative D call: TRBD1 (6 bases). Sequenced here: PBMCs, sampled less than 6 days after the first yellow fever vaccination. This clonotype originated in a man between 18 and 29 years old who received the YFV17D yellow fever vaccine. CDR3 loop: CASSLTPRGAMNTEAFF. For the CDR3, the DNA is TGTGCCAGCAGCTTGACACCACGGGGGGCCATGAACACTGAAGCTTTCTTT.